These 32 T cell receptor beta chains share one sample of origin, sequenced in a study of CD8 T cells in ankylosing spondylitis. MiXCR was run by TCRdb on the 5' RACE reads, yielding one entry per CDR3 protein. The sample contains under 850,000 distinct CDR3 sequences, under 20% of which appear only once. Regarding the study as a whole: Blood from ankylosing spondylitis patients appeared to carry a characteristic roughly 8-variant TCR beta motif.

What these receptors recognize is not known. Sequencing was done on a sample of blood, either unsorted or a sorted T cell fraction (not recorded which). These receptor sequences come from a male donor with ankylosing spondylitis.

This clonotype was observed a handful of times. The chain has TRBV6-1 and TRBJ1-6; TRBD1 matches 7 bases. Germline V gene data show CDR1 as MNHNS and CDR2 as SASEGT. CDR3 length: 14 amino acids. The junction had 6 bases not matched to a gene; V was cut back by 8 bases and J by 5 bases. The DNA for the CDR3 is TGTGCCAGCCTAGGGACAGCGAATAATTCACCCCTCCACTTT. It translates to CASLGTANNSPLHF.

The genes are TRBV12-3 or TRBV12-4 and TRBJ2-7; the D gene is possibly TRBD1 (6 bases). The ends were cut back, 3 bases at V and 0 bases at J, with 12 bases in the middle. The CDR3 totals 15 residues. CDR3 in DNA: TGTGCCAGCAGTTTTGAGGGGGAAAACTCCTACGAGCAGTACTTC. Translated: CASSFEGENSYEQYF.

This rearrangement joins TRBV7-2 to TRBJ2-3, with no clear D. The length of the CDR3 is 15 residues. With 5 bases removed from V and 2 bases from J, the gap between germline ends came to 14 bases. Looked up from germline, CDR1 is SGHTA and CDR2 is FQGNSA. The CDR3 sequence is CASSAISRITDTQYF. The CDR3 DNA follows: TGTGCCAGCAGCGCTATCTCCAGGATCACAGATACGCAGTATTTT.

This clonotype was detected many times. The chain links TRBV28 to TRBJ2-2; TRBD2 matches at 9 bases. CDR1 MDHEN and CDR2 SYDVKM come from the germline V gene. The CDR3 is made up of 15 amino acids. After removal of 6 bases from V and 8 bases from J, the junction contained 10 bases not matched to a gene. In nucleotides, the CDR3 is TGTGCCAGCAGCCGACTAGCGGAGGGGGTTGGGGAGCTGTTTTTT. This translates into CASSRLAEGVGELFF.

In its sample, this clonotype was seen many times. V is TRBV20-1 and J is TRBJ2-3; D is unresolved. Germline values: CDR1 DFQATT, CDR2 SNEGSKA (reference sequence). Trimming shortened V by 0 bases and J by 3 bases, and 7 bases separated the two germline ends. CDR3 length equals 13 residues. The DNA for the CDR3 is TGCAGTGCTAGAGATCTGGGAACAGATACGCAGTATTTT. Protein product: CSARDLGTDTQYF.

This clonotype was picked up a small number of times. The V and J genes are TRBV10-3 and TRBJ2-3; 9 bases match TRBD2. J lost 0 bases, V lost 8 bases, and 6 bases had no gene match. The CDR3 consists of 15 residues. Germline V CDR1 and CDR2: ENHRY, SYGVKD. For the CDR3, the DNA is TGTGCCATCGAATCGACTAGCGGCAGCACAGATACGCAGTATTTT. Its protein is CAIESTSGSTDTQYF.

V is TRBV7-9 and J is TRBJ2-3, with 7 nucleotides matching TRBD1. The CDR3 length is 14 residues. V shed 5 bases and J 6 bases; nucleotides not matched to a gene: 8. CDR1 is SEHNR and CDR2 is FQNEAQ in the germline V gene (reference sequence). The CDR3 loop is CASSRDSLLDTQYF. DNA for the CDR3: TGTGCCAGCAGCCGGGACAGCCTGTTGGATACGCAGTATTTT. Full variable domain (missing parts from reference TRBV7-9 and TRBJ2-3): DTGVSQNPRHKITKRGQNVTFRCDPISEHNRLYWYRQTLGQGPEFLTYFQNEAQLEKSRLLSDRFSAERPKGSFSTLEIQRTEQGDSAMYLCASSRDSLLDTQYFGPGTRLTVL.

This clonotype was found a few times. This chain connects TRBV24-1 to TRBJ2-2; 8 nucleotides match TRBD2. Germline trimming cut 1 base from V and 8 bases from J; bases unmatched to any gene: 5. Germline assignment: CDR1 KGHDR and CDR2 SFDVKD. The CDR3 covers 15 residues. The CDR3 bases are TGTGCCACCAGTGATTTCGGACTAGCTCCGGGGGAGCTGTTTTTT. Protein product: CATSDFGLAPGELFF.

Only a few counts were recorded for this clonotype. The rearrangement joins TRBV3-1 to TRBJ2-7; D is unclear. V lost 1 base and J lost 2, with 12 bases in between. Germline V lookup: CDR1 LGHDT, CDR2 YNNKEL (reference sequence). The CDR3 totals 15 residues. The CDR3 DNA reads as TGTGCCAGCAGCCAAGTAACGCCCAAAACCTACGAGCAGTACTTC. This translates into CASSQVTPKTYEQYF.

J is TRBJ2-5 and V is TRBV6-2 or TRBV6-3; no clear D. The CDR3 totals 15 residues. Trimming cost V 0 bases and J 0 bases, with 8 bases left between them. CDR1 and CDR2 (germline): MNHEY, SVGEGT. For the CDR3, the DNA is TGTGCCAGCAGTTACTCGACGGCGGACCAAGAGACCCAGTACTTC. Its translation: CASSYSTADQETQYF.

This clonotype has only a few counts. This sequence joins TRBV7-7 and TRBJ2-7; no clear D gene. The CDR3 extends over 14 amino acids. Trimming pared 6 bases from V and 3 bases from J, leaving 15 bases between. Germline V gives CDR1 SSHAT, CDR2 FNYEAQ (reference sequence). In DNA, the CDR3 is TGTGCCAGCAGGTTGTGGTACATTCTCTACGAGCAGTACTTC. Protein product: CASRLWYILYEQYF.

Ten or more counts support this clonotype. V usage is TRBV5-1 and J usage is TRBJ1-1; D is ambiguous. The CDR3 loop spans 14 amino acids. The germline gives CDR1 SGHRS, CDR2 YFSETQ. V lost 0 bases and J lost 5, with 11 bases in between. The CDR3 DNA sequence: TGCGCCAGCAGCTTGGGAGGGTCGGGGACTGAAGCTTTCTTT. Protein: CASSLGGSGTEAFF.

This chain connects TRBV5-1 to TRBJ2-1; TRBD2 aligns across 7 bases. The CDR3 runs 15 residues. Germline V gene sequence: CDR1 SGHRS, CDR2 YFSETQ. J gave up 9 bases and V 0 bases, and 9 bases lay outside the gene matches. DNA for the CDR3: TGCGCCAGCAGCTTGGTTGCGGGAGTATTCGGTGAGCAGTTCTTC. It codes for CASSLVAGVFGEQFF.

This clonotype appeared many times. V is TRBV29-1 and J is TRBJ2-4; D gene unclear. Germline loops: CDR1 SQVTM, CDR2 ANQGSEA. Between the trimmed V and J ends, which lost 0 bases and 0 bases, there was a span of 6 bases. This CDR3 has 14 residues. CDR3 bases: TGCAGCGTTGAAGACCGGGTAGCCAAAAACATTCAGTACTTC. Protein: CSVEDRVAKNIQYF.

This clonotype showed up just a few times. CDR3 bases: TGCAGCGTTGGCGTACAGAACTATGGCTACACCTTC. Translating gives CSVGVQNYGYTF. V gene TRBV29-1 combines with J gene TRBJ1-2, with D unclear. The CDR3 length is 12 residues. V was pared by 4 bases and J by 2 bases, with 8 bases between. Germline CDR1 SQVTM, CDR2 ANQGSEA. The whole variable domain, remainder taken from reference TRBV29-1 and TRBJ1-2, is SAVISQKPSRDICQRGTSLTIQCQVDSQVTMMFWYRQQPGQSLTLIATANQGSEATYESGFVIDKFPISRPNLTFSTLTVSNMSPEDSSIYLCSVGVQNYGYTFGSGTRLTVV.

The chain couples TRBV21-1 to TRBJ1-1; the table's TRBD1 call for D was not verified on the DNA. TRBV21-1 is given as a pseudogene. There are 16 residues in the CDR3. CDR3 coding DNA: TGTGCCAGCAGCAAATTTAGGGGACAGGGGGACACTGAAGCTTTCTTT. It is translated as CASSKFRGQGDTEAFF.

V usage is TRBV19 and J usage is TRBJ2-6; the match to TRBD2 covers 7 bases. This CDR3 contains 19 residues. In germline, CDR1 is LNHDA, CDR2 SQIVND (reference sequence). Trimming removed 6 bases from V and 4 bases from J; junction bases left unmatched: 18. The CDR3 protein is CASSQDPGGTSSGANVLTF. CDR3 nucleotides: TGTGCCAGTAGCCAAGATCCGGGGGGAACCTCTTCCGGGGCCAACGTCCTGACTTTC.

The chain uses TRBV11-3 and TRBJ1-1, with 10 positions matching TRBD1. Germline assignment: CDR1 SGHNT and CDR2 YENEEA. The CDR3 sequence is 17 residues long. With 5 bases clipped from V and 0 bases from J, the junction kept 9 bases outside the gene matches. CDR3 coding DNA: TGTGCCAGCAGCACCCGGACAGGGGGATTGATGAACACTGAAGCTTTCTTT. Its protein product is CASSTRTGGLMNTEAFF. The full variable domain, completed using reference TRBV11-3 and TRBJ1-1, is EAGVVQSPRYKIIEKKQPVAFWCNPISGHNTLYWYLQNLGQGPELLIRYENEEAVDDSQLPKDRFSAERLKGVDSTLKIQPAELGDSAVYLCASSTRTGGLMNTEAFFGQGTRLTVV.

This clonotype turned up a few times. This sequence joins TRBV7-9 and TRBJ2-3; tentatively, D is TRBD2 (5 bases). This CDR3 region has 14 residues. CDR1 is SEHNR and CDR2 is FQNEAQ in the germline V gene (reference sequence). V lost 3 bases to trimming and J lost 4 bases, with 11 bases between them. The CDR3 protein is CASSFTSGADTQYF. The CDR3, as DNA: TGTGCCAGCAGCTTCACCTCCGGGGCAGATACGCAGTATTTT.

This clonotype was detected a few times. The chain has TRBV29-1 and TRBJ1-2; D remains ambiguous. Per germline, CDR1 SQVTM and CDR2 ANQGSEA. V was shortened by 4 bases and J by 2 bases, with 5 bases between the two germline ends. The CDR3 loop spans 11 amino acids. This CDR3 reads CSVGWNYGYTF. CDR3 in DNA: TGCAGCGTTGGATGGAACTATGGCTACACCTTC.

This clonotype was counted many times. V and J are TRBV20-1 and TRBJ1-2; 7 positions match TRBD1. J lost 2 bases, V lost 3 bases, and 18 bases had no gene match. CDR1 is DFQATT, CDR2 SNEGSKA, per germline (reference sequence). The CDR3 sequence is 18 residues long. The CDR3 DNA reads TGCAGTGCTAGGATTAAAGGTTACAGGGGCGGTTTCAACTATGGCTACACCTTC. It translates to CSARIKGYRGGFNYGYTF.

The chain has TRBV12-3 or TRBV12-4 and TRBJ2-2; possible D gene TRBD2, 6 bases. Trimming cost V 6 bases and J 7 bases, with 9 bases left between them. There are 12 residues in the CDR3. The DNA for the CDR3 is TGTGCCAGCAGGGGGGGTGACGGGGAGCTGTTTTTT. Encoded protein: CASRGGDGELFF.

The rearrangement uses TRBV27 and TRBJ1-2; 11 bases are shared with TRBD1. The germline gives CDR1 MNHEY, CDR2 SMNVEV (reference sequence). This CDR3 region has 17 residues. V was pared by 5 bases and J by 0 bases, with 8 bases of the junction left unmatched. CDR3 sequence (DNA): TGTGCCAGCAGTGGGGACAGGGGGAACCCTCCTAACTATGGCTACACCTTC. Its translation is CASSGDRGNPPNYGYTF.

There are a few counts of this clonotype. This chain connects TRBV29-1 to TRBJ2-7; 8 positions match TRBD2. The ends lost 3 bases at V and 7 bases at J; junction bases unmatched: 8. The CDR3 length is 13 residues. Germline V gives CDR1 SQVTM, CDR2 ANQGSEA. The CDR3 region has the DNA TGCAGCGTTGAGGTAGCGGGAACGTGGGAGCAGTACTTC. Translated: CSVEVAGTWEQYF.

In its sample, this clonotype was seen many times. CDR3 coding DNA: TGCAGTGCCCCCTCACTAGCGGGAGCTCAGAATGAGCAGTTCTTC. Amino acids: CSAPSLAGAQNEQFF. This chain links TRBV20-1 with TRBJ2-1, with 11 nucleotides matching TRBD2. CDR3 length: 15 residues. Germline values: CDR1 DFQATT, CDR2 SNEGSKA (reference sequence). Unmatched junction bases numbered 11, after V lost 6 bases and J lost 7 bases.

The chain carries TRBV12-3 or TRBV12-4 and TRBJ1-4; D unclear. V lost 1 base, J lost 8 bases, and 11 bases lay in between. The CDR3 extends over 14 amino acids. The chain's CDR3 is CASSLGSGQEKLFF. Here the CDR3 DNA reads TGTGCCAGCAGTTTAGGGTCCGGGCAGGAAAAACTGTTTTTT.

J is TRBJ2-2 and V is TRBV6-2 or TRBV6-3, with D possibly matching TRBD1 (6 bases). Germline V lookup: CDR1 MNHEY, CDR2 SVGEGT. V was trimmed by 11 bases and J by 0 bases, leaving 16 bases between them. CDR3 length equals 15 residues. CDR3 sequence (DNA): TGTGCCGGCCGTTCCGGGACAACGAACACCGGGGAGCTGTTTTTT. Its protein is CAGRSGTTNTGELFF.

The gene calls are TRBV27 and TRBJ2-7; 8 nucleotides agree with TRBD2. The CDR3 contains 13 residues. The V segment lost 6 bases and the J segment 7 bases; nucleotides outside the gene matches: 8. Germline assignment: CDR1 MNHEY and CDR2 SMNVEV (reference sequence). CDR3 sequence: CASSPGGAVEQYF. DNA of the CDR3: TGTGCCAGCAGCCCCGGGGGGGCCGTTGAGCAGTACTTC.

The chain employs TRBV2 and TRBJ1-4; D gene uncertain. The CDR3 length is 15 residues. The V end was cut by 3 bases, the J end by 8 bases, with 16 bases between. CDR1 and CDR2 from the germline V gene are SNHLY and FYNNEI. The CDR3 loop is CASSDLTLKLEKLFF. The CDR3 DNA sequence: TGTGCCAGCAGTGACCTGACACTGAAATTGGAAAAACTGTTTTTT. The full variable domain, rest sourced from reference TRBV2 and TRBJ1-4, is EPEVTQTPSHQVTQMGQEVILRCVPISNHLYFYWYRQILGQKVEFLVSFYNNEISEKSEIFDDQFSVERPDGSNFTLKIRSTKLEDSAMYFCASSDLTLKLEKLFFGSGTQLSVL.

This rearrangement joins TRBV18 to TRBJ2-7; D not certain. Trimming took 5 bases from V and 4 from J, leaving 12 bases between them. The length of the CDR3 is 13 residues. The germline V gene encodes CDR1 KGHSH and CDR2 LQKENI. The CDR3 nucleotides are TGTGCCAGCTCAGGCAGTAACTCATACGAGCAGTACTTC. Its translation is CASSGSNSYEQYF.

The V and J genes are TRBV10-3 and TRBJ1-1; perhaps TRBD1 as D (5 bases). The CDR3 has 15 residues. The V gene's germline CDR1 is ENHRY and CDR2 SYGVKD. V lost 0 bases and J lost 6, with 14 bases in between. The CDR3 spells CAISESGGAIAEAFF. In DNA, the CDR3 is TGTGCCATCAGTGAGTCAGGAGGGGCGATCGCTGAAGCTTTCTTT.

The genes are TRBV6-5 and TRBJ1-6; the D gene is possibly TRBD1 (5 bases). V was cut by 5 bases and J by 11 bases, with 16 bases left in between. The CDR3 totals 14 residues. Per germline, CDR1 MNHEY and CDR2 SVGAGI. CDR3 DNA sequence: TGTGCCAGCAGTAACGACGGGACGTGGGCACCCCTCCACTTT. Translation gives CASSNDGTWAPLHF.